Sequencing of this T cell receptor (beta chain) was carried out in a study of early T cells in non-severe SARS-CoV-2 infection. Concerning this clonotype: Its antigen remains unknown.

V lost 6 bases and J lost 2; bases outside the gene matches: 9. The CDR3 contains 15 residues. CDR1 is LNHDA and CDR2 is SQIVND in the germline V gene (reference sequence). Study-wide points: Anti-spike CD8 specificities were favored by VDJdb matching, whose results missed private and CD4 specificities.

The TCR library protocol attached unique molecular identifiers to the individual cDNA molecules. TCRdb redid the calling of the 5' RACE reads with MiXCR, one entry per CDR3 protein. The sample shows roughly 30,000 distinct CDR3 sequences, approximately 4.2% of them seen only once. The sequencing sample was made of whole blood. The chain combines TRBV19 with TRBJ1-2, with 7 bases that match TRBD1. The receptor was derived from an adult who was a healthcare worker with PCR-confirmed SARS-CoV-2 infection or an uninfected control (not recorded which). This CDR3 is CASRTGRSANYGYTF. DNA for the CDR3: TGTGCCAGTAGGACAGGGAGGTCGGCGAACTATGGCTACACCTTC. The whole variable domain, filled in from reference TRBV19 and TRBJ1-2, reads DGGITQSPKYLFRKEGQNVTLSCEQNLNHDAMYWYRQDPGQGLRLIYYSQIVNDFQKGDIAEGYSVSREKKESFPLTVTSAQKNPTAFYLCASRTGRSANYGYTFGSGTRLTVV.